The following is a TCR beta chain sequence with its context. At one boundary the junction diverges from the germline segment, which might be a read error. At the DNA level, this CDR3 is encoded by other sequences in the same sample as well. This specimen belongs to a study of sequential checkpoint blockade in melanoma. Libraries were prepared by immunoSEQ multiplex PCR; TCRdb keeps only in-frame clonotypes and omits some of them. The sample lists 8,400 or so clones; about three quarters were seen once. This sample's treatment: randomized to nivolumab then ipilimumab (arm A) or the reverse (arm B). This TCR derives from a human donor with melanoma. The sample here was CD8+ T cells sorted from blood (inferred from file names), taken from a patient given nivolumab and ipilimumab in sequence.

CDR3 DNA: TGCGCCAGCAACCCTACAGGGGAGGACAATCAGCCCCAGCATTTT. Its translation is CASNPTGEDNQPQHF. The chain combines TRBV7-2 with TRBJ1-5; 7 bases map to TRBD1. The V gene's germline CDR1 is SGHTA and CDR2 FQGNSA. This CDR3 is built from 15 residues.